This T cell receptor beta chain derives from a study of cytomegalovirus exposure and HLA in healthy donors. Primers included in the PCR were 60 Vbeta and 13 Jbeta primers. The repertoire was sequenced with immunoSEQ multiplex PCR; TCRdb's copy has only in-frame clones and lacks some. The sample lists roughly 200,000 clones, roughly 72% seen once, with about 1.9% in the top ten. Per the germline V gene, CDR1 is LNHDA and CDR2 is SQIVND (reference sequence). The length of the CDR3 is 15 residues. Trimming cost V 5 bases and J 5 bases, with 13 bases left between them. This TCR was recovered from a young man in good health and CMV-seronegative. The sample was PBMCs. The V call is TRBV19, the J call TRBJ1-6; TRBD1 might be the D (6 bases). The CDR3 DNA reads as TGTGCCAGTAGTCGACAGGACAGAAATAATTCACCCCTCCACTTT. As protein: CASSRQDRNNSPLHF.